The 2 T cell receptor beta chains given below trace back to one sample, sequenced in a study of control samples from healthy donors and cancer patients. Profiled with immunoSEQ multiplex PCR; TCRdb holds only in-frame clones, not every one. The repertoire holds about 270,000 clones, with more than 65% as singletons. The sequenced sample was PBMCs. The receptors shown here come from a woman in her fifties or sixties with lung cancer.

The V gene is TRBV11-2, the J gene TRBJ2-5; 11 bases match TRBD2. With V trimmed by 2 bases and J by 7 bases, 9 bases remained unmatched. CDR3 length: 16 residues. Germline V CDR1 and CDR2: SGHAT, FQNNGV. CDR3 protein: CASSLTSGLAGRTQYF. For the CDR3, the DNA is TGTGCCAGCAGCTTAACCTCCGGACTAGCGGGCAGGACCCAGTACTTC. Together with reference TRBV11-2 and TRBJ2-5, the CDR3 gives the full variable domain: EAGVAQSPRYKIIEKRQSVAFWCNPISGHATLYWYQQILGQGPKLLIQFQNNGVVDDSQLPKDRFSAERLKGVDSTLKIQPAKLEDSAVYLCASSLTSGLAGRTQYFGPGTRLLVL.

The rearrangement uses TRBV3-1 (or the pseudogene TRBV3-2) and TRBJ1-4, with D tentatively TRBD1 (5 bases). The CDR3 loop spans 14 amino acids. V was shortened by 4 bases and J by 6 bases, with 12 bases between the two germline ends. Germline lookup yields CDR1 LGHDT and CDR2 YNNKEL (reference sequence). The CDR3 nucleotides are TGTGCCAGCAGCCGACAATCGGGGGATGAAAAACTGTTTTTT. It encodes CASSRQSGDEKLFF.